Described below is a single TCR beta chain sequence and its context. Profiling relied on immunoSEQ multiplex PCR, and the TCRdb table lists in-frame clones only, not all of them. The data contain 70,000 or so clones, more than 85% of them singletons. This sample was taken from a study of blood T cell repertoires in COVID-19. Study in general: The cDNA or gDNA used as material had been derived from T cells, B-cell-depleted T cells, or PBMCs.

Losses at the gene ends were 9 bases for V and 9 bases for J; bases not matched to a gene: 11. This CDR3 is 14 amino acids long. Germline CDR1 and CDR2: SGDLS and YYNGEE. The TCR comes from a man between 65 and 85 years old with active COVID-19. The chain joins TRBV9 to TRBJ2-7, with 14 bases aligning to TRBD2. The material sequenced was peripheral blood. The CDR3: CANQPGLAGAGQYF. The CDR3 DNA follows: TGTGCCAACCAACCGGGACTAGCGGGAGCAGGGCAGTACTTC.